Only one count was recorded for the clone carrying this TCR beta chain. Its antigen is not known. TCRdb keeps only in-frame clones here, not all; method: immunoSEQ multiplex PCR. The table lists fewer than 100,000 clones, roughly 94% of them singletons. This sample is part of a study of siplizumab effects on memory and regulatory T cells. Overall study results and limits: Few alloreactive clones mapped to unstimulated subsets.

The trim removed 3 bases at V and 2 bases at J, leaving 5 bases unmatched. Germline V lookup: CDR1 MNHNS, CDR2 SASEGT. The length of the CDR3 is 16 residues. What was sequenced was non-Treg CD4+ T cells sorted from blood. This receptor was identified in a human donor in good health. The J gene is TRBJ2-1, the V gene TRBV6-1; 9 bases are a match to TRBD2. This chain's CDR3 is CASSEEIAGAYNEQFF. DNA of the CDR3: TGTGCCAGCAGTGAGGAAATAGCGGGGGCCTACAATGAGCAGTTCTTC.